The T cell receptor beta chain under discussion was sequenced for a study of radiotherapy plus CTLA-4 blockade in lung cancer. Study at large: There were objective responses in roughly 17% of patients, and over 30% had disease control. The study, taken as a whole, reports: Blood TCR clones of tumor origin expanded after radiotherapy plus ipilimumab. Increased serum interferon-beta after radiation also reportedly predicted response strongly.

The V gene lost 3 bases and the J gene lost 1 base, with 19 bases spanning the gap. The CDR3 is made up of 17 amino acids. Germline CDR1 SGHNT, CDR2 YENEEA. The study treated chemo-refractory metastatic non-small-cell lung cancer patients with focal radiation plus ipilimumab CTLA-4 blockade. Measured with immunoSEQ multiplex PCR; TCRdb has only the in-frame clones, and not every one. Altogether 80,000 to 100,000 clones are present, 88% being singletons, with the ten largest covering 4% to 6%. On this clone itself: Its antigen is as yet unknown.

This receptor was obtained from a human donor with non-small cell lung cancer that progressed on radiotherapy plus ipilimumab. The sequences come from peripheral blood, collected from a patient treated with radiotherapy plus ipilimumab. The chain links TRBV11-3 to TRBJ2-7, with D possibly being TRBD2 (7 bases). CDR3 in amino acids: CASSFPRRGGPSYEQYF. CDR3 bases: TGTGCCAGCAGCTTTCCCCGGAGGGGGGGCCCATCCTACGAGCAGTACTTC.